This T cell receptor (beta chain) originates from a study of T-cell reconstitution after alpha-beta-depleted transplantation in children. A TCRbeta library incorporating unique molecular identifiers was prepared. TCRdb ran MiXCR on the PCR reads and lists one entry per CDR3 protein. The table records roughly 490,000 distinct CDR3 sequences, approximately 10% of them present only once. This clonotype has more than one count but fewer than ten. Germline assignment: CDR1 SGHAT and CDR2 FQNNGV. V lost 2 bases, J lost 8 bases, and 21 bases lay in between. This CDR3 spans 17 amino acids. The J gene is TRBJ1-4, the V gene TRBV11-2; D may be TRBD1 (5 bases). This receptor was taken from a female patient aged 2-10 years who had a stem cell transplant for aplastic anemia, so the T cells may come from the graft donor. The sequenced sample was PBMCs, mostly from graft donor cells, obtained 180 days after TCRalphabeta/CD19-depleted stem cell transplant. Here the CDR3 reads CASSLSPGPLGVEKLFF. As DNA, the CDR3 is TGTGCCAGCAGCTTATCTCCAGGGCCCCTTGGGGTCGAAAAACTGTTTTTT.